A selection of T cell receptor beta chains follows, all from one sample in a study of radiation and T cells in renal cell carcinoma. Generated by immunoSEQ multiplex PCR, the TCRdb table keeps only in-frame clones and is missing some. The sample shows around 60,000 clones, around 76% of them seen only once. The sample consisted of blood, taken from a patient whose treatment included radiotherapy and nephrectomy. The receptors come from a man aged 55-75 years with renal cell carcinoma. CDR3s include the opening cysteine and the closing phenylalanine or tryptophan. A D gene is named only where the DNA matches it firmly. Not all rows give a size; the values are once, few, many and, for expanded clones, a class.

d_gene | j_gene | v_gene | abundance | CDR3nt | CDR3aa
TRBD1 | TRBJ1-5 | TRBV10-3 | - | TGTGCCATCAGCGCCGACCGGGACAGGATGGCTCAGGGCAATCAGCCCCAGCATTTT | CAISADRDRMAQGNQPQHF
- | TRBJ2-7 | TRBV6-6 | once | TGTGCCAGCAGTTCCGCGACGGGGTTCTCCTACGAGCAGTACTTC | CASSSATGFSYEQYF
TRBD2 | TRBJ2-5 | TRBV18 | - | TGTGCCAGCTCACCACCCGGGACTAGCAGAGAGACCCAGTACTTC | CASSPPGTSRETQYF
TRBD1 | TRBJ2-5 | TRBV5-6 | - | TGTGCCAGCAGCGCGCAACCAGACAGGGGCGCCAAGACCCAGTACTTC | CASSAQPDRGAKTQYF
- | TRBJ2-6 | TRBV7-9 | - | TGTGCCAGCAGCTTAGAACCATCTGGGGCCAACGTCCTGACTTTC | CASSLEPSGANVLTF
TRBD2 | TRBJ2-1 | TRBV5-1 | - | TGCGCCAGCAGCTTGGCGACTAGCGGCAATGAGCAGTTCTTC | CASSLATSGNEQFF
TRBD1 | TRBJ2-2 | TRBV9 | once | TGTGCCAGCAGCGTAGCAGGGGGCGGTGCGAACACCGGGGAGCTGTTTTTT | CASSVAGGGANTGELFF
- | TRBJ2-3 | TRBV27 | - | TGTGCCAGCAGCCCAACCCGGGACACCCTCACAGATACGCAGTATTTT | CASSPTRDTLTDTQYF
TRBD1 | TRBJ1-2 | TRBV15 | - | TGTGCCACAACTCTAGACAGGGGGCTGTATGGCTACACCTTC | CATTLDRGLYGYTF
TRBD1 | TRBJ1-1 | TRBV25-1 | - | TGTGCCAGCAGTGCTACAGGGGGCACTGAAGCTTTCTTT | CASSATGGTEAFF
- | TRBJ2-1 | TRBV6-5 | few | TGTGCCAGCAGTTACTCGCCGGCAAGCTCCTACAATGAGCAGTTCTTC | CASSYSPASSYNEQFF
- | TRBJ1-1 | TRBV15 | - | TGTGCCACCAGCAGAGATACAGAAAAGAACACTGAAGCTTTCTTT | CATSRDTEKNTEAFF
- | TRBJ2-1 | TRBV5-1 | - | TGCGCCAGCAGCTTTTTCGGATTGAGCTCCTACAATGAGCAGTTCTTC | CASSFFGLSSYNEQFF
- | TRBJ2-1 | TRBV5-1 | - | TGCGCCAGCAGCTTGGGGCAGGCCGAGCAGTTCTTC | CASSLGQAEQFF
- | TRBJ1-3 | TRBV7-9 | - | TGTGCCAGCAGCTTAGTTGGGACGCTTGGAAACACCATATATTTT | CASSLVGTLGNTIYF
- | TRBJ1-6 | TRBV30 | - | TGTGCCTGGAGTAGGGCGAATTCACCCCTCCACTTT | CAWSRANSPLHF
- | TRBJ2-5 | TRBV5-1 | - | TGCGCCAGCAGCTTGGATGTGGACCGAGAGCAGTACTTC | CASSLDVDREQYF
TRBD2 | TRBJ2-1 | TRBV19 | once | TGTGCCAGTAGTCCTCTTAGCGGGAGAGTCTCCTACAATGAGCAGTTCTTC | CASSPLSGRVSYNEQFF
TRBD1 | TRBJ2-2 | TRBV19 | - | TGTGCCACTAATAGACAGGGATCGGCCGGGGAGCTGTTTTTT | CATNRQGSAGELFF
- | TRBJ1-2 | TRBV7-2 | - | - | CASILGGSNYGYTF
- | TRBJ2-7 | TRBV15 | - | TGTGCCACCAGCATTGGCCAGGGGAGGGGGATCGAGCAGTACTTC | CATSIGQGRGIEQYF
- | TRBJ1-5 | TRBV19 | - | TGTGCCAGTAGTATCCCTGGGAATCAGCCCCAGCATTTT | CASSIPGNQPQHF
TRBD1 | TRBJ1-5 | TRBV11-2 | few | TGTGCCAGCAGCCAGGACAGGGGCAATCAGCCCCAGCATTTT | CASSQDRGNQPQHF
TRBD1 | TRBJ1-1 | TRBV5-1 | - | TGCGCCAGCAGCTGGACAGGGGATACTGAAGCTTTCTTT | CASSWTGDTEAFF
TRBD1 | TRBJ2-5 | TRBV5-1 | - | TGCGCCAGCAGCTTGAGGACAGGGATATCGCAAGAGACCCAGTACTTC | CASSLRTGISQETQYF
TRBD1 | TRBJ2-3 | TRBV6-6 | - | TGTGCCAGCAGAAGCCGGGACAGGGGCACAGATACGCAGTATTTT | CASRSRDRGTDTQYF
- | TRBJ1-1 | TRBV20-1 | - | TGCAGTGCTAGAGGGGGGACTGAAGCTTTCTTT | CSARGGTEAFF
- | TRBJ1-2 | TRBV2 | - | TGTGCCAGCAGTGAAGATCGGGGGAACTATGGCTACACCTTC | CASSEDRGNYGYTF
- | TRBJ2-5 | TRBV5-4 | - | TGTGCCAGCAGCTTTTTTAGGGGTCAAGAGACCCAGTACTTC | CASSFFRGQETQYF
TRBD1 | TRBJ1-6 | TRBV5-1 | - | TGCGCCAGCGGACAGGTTGCTCATTCACCCCTCCACTTT | CASGQVAHSPLHF
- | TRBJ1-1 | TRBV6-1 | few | TGTGCCAGCAGCCAAACAGGGTCTGAAGCTTTCTTT | CASSQTGSEAFF
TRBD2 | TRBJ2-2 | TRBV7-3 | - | TGTGCCAGCAGCCCTGATAGCGGGAGGGCCGTACTCGGGGAGCTGTTTTTT | CASSPDSGRAVLGELFF
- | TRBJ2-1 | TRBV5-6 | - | TGTGCCAGCAGCTTGTTACTTGGGTGGATGAATGAGCAGTTCTTC | CASSLLLGWMNEQFF
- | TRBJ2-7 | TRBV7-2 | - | TGTGCCAGCAGCTTAGTATCCGGGCGGGAGCAGTACTTC | CASSLVSGREQYF